This T cell receptor beta chain comes out of a study of shared clonotypes between healthy human individuals. At the level of the study: Three CD4 naive, three CD4 memory, two CD8 naive and one CD8 memory plate were used per donor. Study-wide results and limits: Among four donors, roughly 5.4% of naive CD4 clonotypes were found in common.

A note on this clone: The antigen remains undetermined.

Memory CD4+ cells were the fraction left after CD45RA+ naive selection. Source study methods: Junction-only sequences without quality scores came from ImmunoSEQ, so filtering differed. TCRdb's table, derived via immunoSEQ multiplex PCR, lists solely in-frame clones and lacks some. V, J and clone size derive from that table, while D and trimming were established from the DNA sequence. Of approximately 1,500,000 clones in the sample, approximately 98% were seen once. The CDR3 spans 19 residues. V lost 0 bases and J lost 9; bases outside the gene matches: 17. From germline, CDR1 is SGDLS and CDR2 YYNGEE.

This rearrangement joins TRBV9 to TRBJ2-1; 11 bases map to TRBD2. The receptor was isolated from a man aged 25 to 40 in good health. Sequenced input: naive CD4+ T cells sorted from blood. The subset: CD45RA+ positively selected. CDR3 coding DNA: TGTGCCAGCAGCGTAGCTGAGGTAGCGGGAGGGCCGGAATCTATTGAGCAGTTCTTC. Its protein product is CASSVAEVAGGPESIEQFF. Complete variable domain (other parts from reference TRBV9 and TRBJ2-1): DSGVTQTPKHLITATGQRVTLRCSPRSGDLSVYWYQQSLDQGLQFLIQYYNGEERAKGNILERFSAQQFPDLHSELNLSSLELGDSALYFCASSVAEVAGGPESIEQFFGPGTRLTVL.